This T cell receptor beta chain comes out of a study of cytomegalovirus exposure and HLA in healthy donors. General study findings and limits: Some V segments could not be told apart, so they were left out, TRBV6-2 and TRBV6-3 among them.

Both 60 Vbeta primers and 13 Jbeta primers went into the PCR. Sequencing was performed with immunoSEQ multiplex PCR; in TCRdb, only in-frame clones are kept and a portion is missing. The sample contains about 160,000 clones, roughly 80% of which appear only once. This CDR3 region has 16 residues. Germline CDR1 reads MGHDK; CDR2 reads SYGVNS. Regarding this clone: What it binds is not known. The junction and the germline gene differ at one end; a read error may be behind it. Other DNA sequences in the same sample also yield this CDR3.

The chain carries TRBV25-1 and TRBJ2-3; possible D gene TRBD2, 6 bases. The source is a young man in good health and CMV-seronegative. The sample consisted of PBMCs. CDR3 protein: CASSDPRGTGADTQYF. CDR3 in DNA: TGTGCCAGCAGTGACCCCCGGGGGACCGGGGCAGATACACAGTATTTT.